Listed below are T cell receptor beta chains from one sample, sequenced in a study of cytomegalovirus exposure and HLA in healthy donors. TCRdb's copy holds only in-frame clones and misses some; the assay was immunoSEQ multiplex PCR. The data contain approximately 270,000 clones, roughly nine tenths of them singletons. Source material: PBMCs. These receptors came from a man aged 18 to 29 in good health and CMV-seropositive. Both conserved end residues are part of each CDR3. D genes are given only for firm matches. Only part of the rows carry a size: once, few, many, or a class if the clone is expanded.

D gene,clone size,J gene,V gene,CDR3 length,CDR3 DNA,CDR3 protein
TRBD1,NA,TRBJ2-7,TRBV5-1,14,TGCGCCAGCAGCTTTGGGGGGACAGGGGTCGAGCAGTACTTC,CASSFGGTGVEQYF
TRBD1,NA,TRBJ2-3,TRBV12-5,15,TGTGCTAGTGGTTTCGGAACAGGGGTCGCAGATACGCAGTATTTT,CASGFGTGVADTQYF
NA,NA,TRBJ2-3,TRBV4-1,17,TGCGCCAGCAGCCAACGCCCCCTTGGACAGAGCACAGATACGCAGTATTTT,CASSQRPLGQSTDTQYF
NA,NA,TRBJ1-2,TRBV28,13,TGTGCCAGCAGTTTCGGCAGGAACTATGGCTACACCTTC,CASSFGRNYGYTF
TRBD2,NA,TRBJ2-1,TRBV2,16,TGTGCCAGCACCCCCCCGGGGACTAGTTGGGGCAATGAGCAGTTCTTC,CASTPPGTSWGNEQFF
NA,NA,TRBJ2-2,TRBV7-2,13,TGTGCCAGCAGCTTCAGGGTTGCCGGGGAGCTGTTTTTT,CASSFRVAGELFF
NA,NA,TRBJ1-5,TRBV2,16,TGTGCCAGCAGTTACAGGGCCACGCGAGGTAATCAGCCCCAGCATTTT,CASSYRATRGNQPQHF
NA,NA,TRBJ2-3,TRBV5-1,13,TGCGCCAGCAGCTTGGAAGGGTCTGATACGCAGTATTTT,CASSLEGSDTQYF
NA,NA,TRBJ1-2,TRBV7-6,13,TGTGCCAGCAGCGATCGGACGGACACAGGCTACACCTTC,CASSDRTDTGYTF
NA,NA,TRBJ2-3,TRBV7-6,13,TGTGCCAGCGTAGGGGCTGGCACAGATACGCAGTATTTT,CASVGAGTDTQYF
NA,NA,TRBJ2-7,TRBV5-1,12,TGCGCCAGCAGTGGGACGGCCTACGAGCAGTACTTC,CASSGTAYEQYF
NA,NA,TRBJ1-3,TRBV5-1,12,TGCGCCAGCAGCAACTCTGGAAACACCATATATTTT,CASSNSGNTIYF
TRBD1,NA,TRBJ1-2,TRBV2,12,TGTGCCGGACAGGGGCAAGGGTATGGCTACACCTTC,CAGQGQGYGYTF
NA,NA,TRBJ2-7,TRBV27,13,TGTGCCAGCAGTTTTCAGGGAAGCTACGAGCAGTACTTC,CASSFQGSYEQYF
TRBD2,NA,TRBJ2-1,TRBV5-1,15,TGCGCCAGCAGCTTGAACCTAGCGGACCACAATGAGCAGTTCTTC,CASSLNLADHNEQFF
NA,NA,TRBJ1-1,TRBV4-2,15,TGTGCCAGCAGCCAAGAGGGGACGGAGAACACTGAAGCTTTCTTT,CASSQEGTENTEAFF
TRBD1,NA,TRBJ1-1,TRBV18,15,TGTGCCAGCTCACCACAACAGGGGAAGAACACTGAAGCTTTCTTT,CASSPQQGKNTEAFF
NA,NA,TRBJ1-1,TRBV29-1,14,TGCAGCGTTGCTTTGTACTCTCAGAACACTGAAGCTTTCTTT,CSVALYSQNTEAFF
TRBD1,NA,TRBJ1-2,TRBV6-5,13,TGTGCCAGCAGTTACATGGGACAGGAAGGCTACACCTTC,CASSYMGQEGYTF
TRBD2,few,TRBJ2-5,TRBV5-1,16,TGCGCCAGCAGCGGACAAGGGGCGGGAGTGGGGGAGACCCAGTACTTC,CASSGQGAGVGETQYF
NA,NA,TRBJ2-7,TRBV29-1,13,TGCAGCGTGGCCAATAGTGTCGGCTACGAGCAGTACTTC,CSVANSVGYEQYF
NA,NA,TRBJ2-5,TRBV7-9,16,TGTGCCAGCAGCGCGCAATTAACTACTAGGGGAGAGACCCAGTACTTC,CASSAQLTTRGETQYF
TRBD1,NA,TRBJ1-4,TRBV27,16,TGTGCCAGCAGTTTAACAGGGGCTTTGGCTAATGAAAAACTGTTTTTT,CASSLTGALANEKLFF
TRBD2,NA,TRBJ2-3,TRBV30,14,TGTGCCTGGAGTTGGACTAGCGGGAGGGATACGCAGTATTTT,CAWSWTSGRDTQYF
TRBD2,NA,TRBJ2-2,TRBV10-3,16,TGTGCCATCAGTGCGGTGCGGGAGCCGAACACCGGGGAGCTGTTTTTT,CAISAVREPNTGELFF
TRBD1,once,TRBJ1-4,TRBV6-5,15,TGTGCCAGCAAAGACAGGGACGGATCAAATGAAAAACTGTTTTTT,CASKDRDGSNEKLFF
TRBD2,few,TRBJ2-2,TRBV25-1,18,TGTGCCAGCAGTGCCTGGGGACTAGCGGGAGATATAACCGGGGAGCTGTTTTTT,CASSAWGLAGDITGELFF
TRBD1,NA,TRBJ1-1,TRBV7-9,12,TGTGCCAGCAGCGGGACAGGGACTGAAGCTTTCTTT,CASSGTGTEAFF
NA,NA,TRBJ1-2,TRBV7-2,12,TGTGCCAGCAGCACAGCTAACTATGGCTACACCTTC,CASSTANYGYTF
NA,NA,TRBJ1-5,TRBV5-6,14,TGTGCCAGCAGCGATATCCAGGGAAATCAGCCCCAGCATTTT,CASSDIQGNQPQHF
NA,NA,TRBJ1-1,TRBV5-6,15,TGTGCCAGCAGCTTGGCCAGGGGATGGTGGACTGAAGCTTTCTTT,CASSLARGWWTEAFF
NA,NA,TRBJ1-4,TRBV20-1,11,TGCAGTGCTAGAGATGTGGGGTTTCTGTTTTTT,CSARDVGFLFF
NA,NA,TRBJ2-1,TRBV29-1,14,TGCAGCGCCGGTAGCGTCGTCTCCTACAATGAGCAGTTCTTC,CSAGSVVSYNEQFF
NA,NA,TRBJ2-2,TRBV11-2,15,TGTGCCAGCAGCCGACTTGGCACGAACACCGGGGAGCTGTTTTTT,CASSRLGTNTGELFF
NA,NA,TRBJ2-7,TRBV5-4,16,TGTGCCAGCAGCTTGGTAGGCGGCGGACTCTCCTACGAGCAGTACTTC,CASSLVGGGLSYEQYF
NA,NA,TRBJ2-7,TRBV6-7,19,TGTGCCAGCAGTTACCCCTTGAGTGACAGGCCAAAGTCCTCCTACGAGCAGTACTTC,CASSYPLSDRPKSSYEQYF
TRBD1,once,TRBJ2-4,TRBV5-4,15,TGTGCCAGCAGCTCCAAGACAGGGAACGAAAACATTCAGTACTTC,CASSSKTGNENIQYF
NA,NA,TRBJ2-7,TRBV7-9,13,TGTGCCAGCAGCATCGGAAGAAGCTACGAGCAGTACTTC,CASSIGRSYEQYF
TRBD1,NA,TRBJ2-7,TRBV19,17,TGTGCCAGTAGTAAAAGTAGTGGGACAGTTTTATCCTACGAGCAGTACTTC,CASSKSSGTVLSYEQYF
TRBD1,NA,TRBJ1-3,TRBV18,14,TGTGCCAGCTCACCTGGACAGGGGGGAAACACCATATATTTT,CASSPGQGGNTIYF
NA,NA,TRBJ2-7,TRBV19,13,TGTGCCAGTAGTGCCCCCTCCGGTGGCGAGCAGTACTTC,CASSAPSGGEQYF
NA,NA,TRBJ1-5,TRBV27,14,TGTGCCAGCAGTCCGCGGGACAGCAATCAGCCCCAGCATTTT,CASSPRDSNQPQHF
NA,NA,TRBJ2-2,TRBV13,14,TGTGCCAGCAGCCAGGGACCGCAAGACGGGGAGCTGTTTTTT,CASSQGPQDGELFF
NA,NA,TRBJ2-1,TRBV6-6,15,TGTGCCAGCAGTTACTCCGGGACGAGCTACAATGAGCAGTTCTTC,CASSYSGTSYNEQFF
NA,NA,TRBJ1-5,TRBV28,14,TGTGCCAGCAGTTTTGGGGCCAGCAATCAGCCCCAGCATTTT,CASSFGASNQPQHF
NA,NA,TRBJ2-5,TRBV2,13,TGTGCCAGCAGTGTCCGGTGGGTGGAGACCCAGTACTTC,CASSVRWVETQYF
NA,NA,TRBJ1-2,TRBV6-5,14,TGTGCCAGCAGTTACTCGCAGGAGTTCTATGGCTACACCTTC,CASSYSQEFYGYTF
NA,NA,TRBJ2-7,TRBV27,15,TGTGCCAGCAGTTTAAGGACGGACACCGTCGACGAGCAGTACTTC,CASSLRTDTVDEQYF
TRBD1,NA,TRBJ1-4,TRBV10-2,15,TGCGCCAGCCAACCCCGGACAGGGGATGGTGAAAAACTGTTTTTT,CASQPRTGDGEKLFF
NA,few,TRBJ1-1,TRBV18,13,TGTGCCAGCTCAGAGGCGTCGAACACTGAAGCTTTCTTT,CASSEASNTEAFF
TRBD1,NA,TRBJ2-7,TRBV18,14,TGTGCCAGCTCACACGGACAGGGTTTCTACGAGCAGTACTTC,CASSHGQGFYEQYF
TRBD1,NA,TRBJ1-1,TRBV30,16,TGTGCCTGGAGTGTACCGATAGGGACAGGGAGCTCTGAAGCTTTCTTT,CAWSVPIGTGSSEAFF
NA,NA,TRBJ2-5,TRBV6-5,12,TGTGCCAGCAGTAACTCAGGGGAGACCCAGTACTTC,CASSNSGETQYF
TRBD2,NA,TRBJ2-7,TRBV2,14,TGTGCCAGCATTCTAGCGGGAGGCTCCTACGAGCAGTACTTC,CASILAGGSYEQYF
NA,NA,TRBJ1-1,TRBV6-1,14,TGTGCCAGCAGTCCCTTCGAGGATAACACTGAAGCTTTCTTT,CASSPFEDNTEAFF